This TCR beta chain originates from a study of T-cell reconstitution after alpha-beta-depleted transplantation in children. Germline V CDR1 and CDR2: KGHSH, LQKENI. CDR3 length: 13 residues. V lost 6 bases, J lost 9 bases, and 14 bases lay in between. The table lists this clonotype with many counts. As yet, its antigen is unknown. TCRbeta library construction was performed incorporating unique molecular identifiers. MiXCR was run by TCRdb on the PCR reads, yielding one entry per CDR3 protein. There are around 190,000 distinct CDR3 sequences in the sample; around 7% occur only once, and 4.5% to 6.5% lies in the top ten. Regarding the study as a whole: It was reported that alpha-beta T cells came from several hundred expanded graft clones (about two months after transplant). Surviving recipient T cells and intrathymic progenitors accounted for some patients' high TCRbeta diversity at day 60. A year post-transplant, T-cell counts and diversity derived mostly from newly produced T cells.

This receptor was identified in a boy aged 2 to 10 with acute lymphoblastic leukemia, due to receive a stem cell transplant. The specimen was PBMCs, collected before TCRalphabeta/CD19-depleted stem cell transplant. The rearrangement links TRBV18 to TRBJ2-2; TRBD1 is a possible D gene (5 bases). The CDR3 bases are TGTGCCAGCTCGCGCGACAGTATCCGGGAGCTGTTTTTT. This encodes CASSRDSIRELFF. Together with reference TRBV18 and TRBJ2-2, the CDR3 gives the full variable domain: NAGVMQNPRHLVRRRGQEARLRCSPMKGHSHVYWYRQLPEEGLKFMVYLQKENIIDESGMPKERFSAEFPKEGPSILRIQQVVRGDSAAYFCASSRDSIRELFFGEGSRLTVL.